What follows are 20 T cell receptor beta chains derived from one specimen sequenced in a study of CD8 T cells in ankylosing spondylitis. These TCRs' antigens remain unknown. General study points: Made up of about eight highly homologous variants, a TCR beta motif appeared characteristic of ankylosing spondylitis blood.

TCRdb redid the calling of the 5' RACE reads with MiXCR, one entry per CDR3 protein. Here the sample spans over 450,000 distinct CDR3 sequences, roughly 13% being singletons. The sample consisted of blood, either unsorted or a sorted T cell fraction (not recorded which). The receptors come from a male donor with ankylosing spondylitis.

This clonotype was seen a handful of times. The V gene is TRBV29-1, the J gene TRBJ1-2; D unclear. The CDR3 sequence is 11 residues long. Germline CDR1 and CDR2: SQVTM and ANQGSEA. Trimming cost V 4 bases and J 7 bases, with 10 bases left between them. CDR3 region: CSVAGSTGYTF. The CDR3 DNA follows: TGCAGCGTTGCGGGTTCGACTGGCTACACCTTC.

This clonotype was counted only a few times. This sequence joins TRBV11-2 and TRBJ2-1; TRBD2 matches at 8 bases. This CDR3 has 16 amino acids. The ends lost 5 bases at V and 9 bases at J; junction bases unmatched: 15. Germline V gene sequence: CDR1 SGHAT, CDR2 FQNNGV. The DNA for the CDR3 is TGTGCCAGCAGCCCGCGCGGACTAGCCCGCTGGGGTGAGCAGTTCTTC. This gives the protein CASSPRGLARWGEQFF.

This clonotype showed up just a few times. This chain uses TRBV29-1 with TRBJ2-7; 9 bases agree with TRBD2. CDR1 is SQVTM, CDR2 ANQGSEA, per germline. CDR3 length: 18 residues. With 3 bases clipped from V and 0 bases from J, the junction kept 15 bases outside the gene matches. The CDR3: CSVDSSGREMGGSYEQYV. In DNA, the CDR3 is TGCAGCGTTGATAGTAGCGGGAGAGAAATGGGGGGCTCCTACGAGCAGTACGTC.

This clonotype appeared many times. The CDR3 DNA is TGTGCCAGCAGTACCGGGACAGGGAACGGGGGGACCCAGTACTTC. This translates into CASSTGTGNGGTQYF. The genes are TRBV12-3 or TRBV12-4 and TRBJ2-5, with 9 bases aligning to TRBD1. Trimming cost V 5 bases and J 7 bases; bases outside gene matches: 11. This CDR3 has 15 residues.

This sequence joins TRBV6-6 and TRBJ1-2; perhaps TRBD1 as D (6 bases). CDR3 size: 12 residues. CDR1 and CDR2 (germline): MNHNY, SVGAGI (reference sequence). Trimming stripped 5 bases from V and 8 bases from J, with 12 bases between. The CDR3 DNA sequence: TGTGCCAGCAGTAAATACAGGGAGGGCTACACCTTC. Translation: CASSKYREGYTF.

J is TRBJ2-7 and V is TRBV5-6; 9 positions match TRBD1. Germline V gene lookup returns CDR1 SGHDT and CDR2 YYEEEE. Trimming took 4 bases from V and 6 from J; bases not matched to a gene: 11. The CDR3 has 15 residues. CDR3 loop: CASSLSGTGTVEQYV. The DNA of the CDR3 is TGTGCCAGCAGCCTGAGCGGGACAGGGACTGTCGAGCAGTACGTC.

There are a few counts of this clonotype. V is TRBV12-3 or TRBV12-4 and J is TRBJ1-6, with a possible D match to TRBD1 (5 bases). The CDR3 consists of 13 residues. Trimming took 5 bases from V and 19 from J, leaving 21 bases between them. This chain's CDR3 is CASSPRGGGVLHF. The DNA of the CDR3 is TGTGCCAGCAGTCCCCGCGGGGGGGGGGTTTTACACTTT.

Only a few counts were recorded for this clonotype. This rearrangement joins TRBV11-2 to TRBJ2-5; D call uncertain. V shed 5 bases and J shed 2 bases, with 15 bases lying between them. This CDR3 is built from 15 residues. CDR1 and CDR2 (germline): SGHAT, FQNNGV. The DNA for the CDR3 is TGTGCCAGCAGCCAGACGAGGATGGGGCAAGAGACCCAGTACTTC. Its translation: CASSQTRMGQETQYF.

The V call is TRBV24-1, the J call TRBJ2-1; TRBD2 aligns across 14 bases. There are 18 residues in the CDR3. The germline gives CDR1 KGHDR, CDR2 SFDVKD. Losses at the gene ends were 4 bases for V and 10 bases for J; bases not matched to a gene: 14. CDR3: CATSDKRGLAGVDKEQFF. The DNA for the CDR3 is TGTGCCACCAGTGACAAGAGGGGACTAGCGGGAGTTGATAAGGAGCAGTTCTTC.

The gene calls are TRBV4-1 and TRBJ2-6; TRBD1 is a possible D gene (7 bases). The CDR3 length is 20 residues. Trimming removed 0 bases at V and 3 bases at J, with 21 bases between. Looked up from germline, CDR1 is MGHRA and CDR2 is YSYEKL. CDR3 DNA sequence: TGCGCCAGCAGCCAAGATCAAGTAAGGCAGGGGGGAAGTGGGGCCAACGTCCTGACTTTC. It encodes CASSQDQVRQGGSGANVLTF.

This clonotype showed up many times. The gene calls are TRBV12-3 or TRBV12-4 and TRBJ2-1; D uncertain. This CDR3 is built from 12 residues. Trimming left V 3 bases short and J 3 bases short, with 3 bases between. The CDR3 loop is CASSFHYNEQFF. CDR3 nucleotide sequence: TGTGCCAGCAGTTTCCACTACAATGAGCAGTTCTTC.

This chain links TRBV29-1 with TRBJ2-5; TRBD2 aligns across 11 bases. With 5 bases clipped from V and 7 bases from J, the junction kept 3 bases outside the gene matches. The germline V gene has CDR1 SQVTM and CDR2 ANQGSEA. The CDR3 extends over 12 amino acids. CDR3 nucleotides: TGCAGCGTTTTTAGCGGGAGGGGGACCCAGTACTTC. Protein product: CSVFSGRGTQYF. Full variable domain (missing parts from reference TRBV29-1 and TRBJ2-5): SAVISQKPSRDICQRGTSLTIQCQVDSQVTMMFWYRQQPGQSLTLIATANQGSEATYESGFVIDKFPISRPNLTFSTLTVSNMSPEDSSIYLCSVFSGRGTQYFGPGTRLLVL.

The V gene is TRBV15, the J gene TRBJ2-3, with 8 bases identical to TRBD2. The CDR3 contains 13 residues. V dropped 6 bases and J dropped 4; count of bases not matched to a gene: 3. Germline loops: CDR1 LNHNV, CDR2 YYDKDF (reference sequence). In DNA, the CDR3 is TGTGCCACCAGAAGCGGGAGTCCAGATACGCAGTATTTT. It translates to CATRSGSPDTQYF.

The chain links TRBV5-6 to TRBJ1-3; D is ambiguous. There are 14 residues in the CDR3. V gave up 1 base and J gave up 2 bases, with 7 bases separating them. The germline V gene encodes CDR1 SGHDT and CDR2 YYEEEE. As DNA, the CDR3 is TGTGCCAGCAGCTTGTTGCAGCCTGGAAACACCATATATTTT. Translating it yields CASSLLQPGNTIYF. Using reference TRBV5-6 and TRBJ1-3 for the parts outside the CDR3, the full variable domain is DAGVTQSPTHLIKTRGQQVTLRCSPKSGHDTVSWYQQALGQGPQFIFQYYEEEERQRGNFPDRFSGHQFPNYSSELNVNALLLGDSALYLCASSLLQPGNTIYFGEGSWLTVV.

V usage is TRBV20-1 and J usage is TRBJ2-2; the D is unclear. The ends were cut back, 3 bases at V and 1 base at J, with 6 bases in the middle. The V gene's germline CDR1 is DFQATT and CDR2 SNEGSKA (reference sequence). The CDR3 length is 13 residues. The CDR3 protein is CSASSGNTGELFF. CDR3 sequence (DNA): TGCAGTGCTAGCTCCGGGAACACCGGGGAGCTGTTTTTT.

This clonotype showed up just a few times. The chain employs TRBV5-5 and TRBJ1-2; D is uncertain. Deletions cut 1 base from V and 5 bases from J, with 15 bases between. The CDR3 is 15 residues long. Germline CDR1 and CDR2: SGHKS and YYEKEE (reference sequence). The CDR3 spells CASSLSANTGYGYTF. The CDR3 DNA is TGTGCCAGCAGCTTGTCAGCAAATACGGGATATGGCTACACCTTC.

V usage is TRBV11-2 and J usage is TRBJ2-5, with 14 bases identical to TRBD2. This CDR3 contains 18 residues. Per the germline V gene, CDR1 is SGHAT and CDR2 is FQNNGV. The V and J ends lost 5 bases and 1 base, in that order; junction bases with no gene match: 9. CDR3 nucleotides: TGTGCCAGCAGCCCAGGACTAGCGGGAGGACCATTCCAAGAGACCCAGTACTTC. This codes for CASSPGLAGGPFQETQYF.

This clonotype has ten or more counts. This sequence joins TRBV12-3 or TRBV12-4 and TRBJ2-1; 7 bases line up with TRBD2. This CDR3 region has 15 residues. The trim removed 6 bases at V and 10 bases at J, leaving 15 bases unmatched. This chain's CDR3 is CASRRQLAVGTEQFF. DNA for the CDR3: TGTGCCAGCAGACGACAGCTAGCGGTCGGAACAGAGCAGTTCTTC.

V gene TRBV7-9 combines with J gene TRBJ2-1, with D perhaps matching TRBD2 (6 bases). Trimming shortened V by 8 bases and J by 7 bases, and 21 bases separated the two germline ends. The CDR3 is 15 residues long. Germline V CDR1 and CDR2: SEHNR, FQNEAQ (reference sequence). The CDR3 nucleotides are TGTGCCAGCCAAGTATCGGGCAGTAGCGGAAATGAGCAGTTCTTC. Translating gives CASQVSGSSGNEQFF.

V usage is TRBV4-1 and J usage is TRBJ2-1, with D possibly matching TRBD2 (5 bases). The CDR3 consists of 14 residues. Germline V lookup: CDR1 MGHRA, CDR2 YSYEKL. V was cut by 4 bases and J by 7 bases, with 14 bases left in between. The CDR3 DNA reads TGCGCCAGCAGCCGAAGACTAATTGGGAATGAGCAGTTCTTC. Its translation is CASSRRLIGNEQFF.